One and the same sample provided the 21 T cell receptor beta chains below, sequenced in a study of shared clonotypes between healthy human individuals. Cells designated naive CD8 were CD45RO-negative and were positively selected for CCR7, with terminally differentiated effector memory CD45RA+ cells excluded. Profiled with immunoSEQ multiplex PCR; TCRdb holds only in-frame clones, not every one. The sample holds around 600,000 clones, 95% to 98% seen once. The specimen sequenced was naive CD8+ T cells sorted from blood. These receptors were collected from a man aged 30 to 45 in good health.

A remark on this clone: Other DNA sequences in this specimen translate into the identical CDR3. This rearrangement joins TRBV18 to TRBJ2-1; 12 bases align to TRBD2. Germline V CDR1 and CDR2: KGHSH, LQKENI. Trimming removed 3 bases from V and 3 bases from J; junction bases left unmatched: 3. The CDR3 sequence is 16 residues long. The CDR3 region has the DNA TGTGCCAGCTCACCTCCACTAGCGGGAGGCTACAATGAGCAGTTCTTC. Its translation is CASSPPLAGGYNEQFF.

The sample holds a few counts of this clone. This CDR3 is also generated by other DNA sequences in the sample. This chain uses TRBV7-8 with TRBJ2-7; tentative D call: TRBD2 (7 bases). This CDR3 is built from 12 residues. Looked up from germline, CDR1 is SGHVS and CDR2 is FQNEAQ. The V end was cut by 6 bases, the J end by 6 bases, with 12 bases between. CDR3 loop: CASSRGGREQYF. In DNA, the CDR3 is TGTGCCAGCAGTCGCGGGGGCCGCGAGCAGTACTTC.

The CDR3 spells CSAGTSGNIQYF. CDR3 in DNA: TGCAGCGCCGGGACTAGCGGGAACATTCAGTACTTC. V gene TRBV29-1 combines with J gene TRBJ2-4, with TRBD2 matching 12 bases. Looked up from germline, CDR1 is SQVTM and CDR2 is ANQGSEA. This CDR3 has 12 residues. V gave up 7 bases and J gave up 7 bases; unmatched junction bases: 2.

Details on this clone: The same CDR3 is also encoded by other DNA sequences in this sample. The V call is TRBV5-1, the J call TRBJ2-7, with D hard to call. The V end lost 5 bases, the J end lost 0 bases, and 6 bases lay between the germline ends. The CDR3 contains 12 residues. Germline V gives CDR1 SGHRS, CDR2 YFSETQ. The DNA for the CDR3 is TGCGCCAGCAGTTATAGCTCCTACGAGCAGTACTTC. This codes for CASSYSSYEQYF.

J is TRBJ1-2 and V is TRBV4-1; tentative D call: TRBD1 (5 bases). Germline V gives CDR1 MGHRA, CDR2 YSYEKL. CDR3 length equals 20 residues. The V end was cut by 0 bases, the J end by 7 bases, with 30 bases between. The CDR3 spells CASSQDREPGLMLALSGYTF. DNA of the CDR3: TGCGCCAGCAGCCAAGACAGGGAACCAGGGTTAATGCTTGCTCTCTCTGGCTACACCTTC.

The CDR3 bases are TGTGCTAGTGGTTTGGTACTAGGAACAGGGACCAACTATGGCTACACCTTC. It is translated as CASGLVLGTGTNYGYTF. The chain links TRBV12-5 to TRBJ1-2; TRBD1 is a possible D gene (6 bases). CDR1 LGHNT and CDR2 FRNRAP come from the germline V gene. The CDR3 sequence is 17 residues long. The V gene lost 0 bases and the J gene lost 2 bases, with 16 bases spanning the gap.

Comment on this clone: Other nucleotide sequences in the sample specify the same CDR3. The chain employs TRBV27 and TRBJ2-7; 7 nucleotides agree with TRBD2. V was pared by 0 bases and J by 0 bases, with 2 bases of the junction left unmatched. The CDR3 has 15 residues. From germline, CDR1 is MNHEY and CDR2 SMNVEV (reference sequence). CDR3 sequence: CASSLSASGSYEQYF. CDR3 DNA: TGTGCCAGCAGTTTATCGGCTAGCGGCTCCTACGAGCAGTACTTC.

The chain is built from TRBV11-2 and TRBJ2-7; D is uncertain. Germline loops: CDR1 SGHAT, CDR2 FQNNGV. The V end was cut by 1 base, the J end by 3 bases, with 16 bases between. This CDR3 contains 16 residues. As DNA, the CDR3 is TGTGCCAGCAGCTTAGTCGGTCGGAATTCCATCTACGAGCAGTACTTC. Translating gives CASSLVGRNSIYEQYF.

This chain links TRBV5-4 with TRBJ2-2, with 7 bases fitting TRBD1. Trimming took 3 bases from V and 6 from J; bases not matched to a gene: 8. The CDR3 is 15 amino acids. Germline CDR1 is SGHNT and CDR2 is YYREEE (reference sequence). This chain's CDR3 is CASSSPETGPGELFF. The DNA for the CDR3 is TGTGCCAGCAGCTCCCCAGAGACAGGGCCCGGGGAGCTGTTTTTT.

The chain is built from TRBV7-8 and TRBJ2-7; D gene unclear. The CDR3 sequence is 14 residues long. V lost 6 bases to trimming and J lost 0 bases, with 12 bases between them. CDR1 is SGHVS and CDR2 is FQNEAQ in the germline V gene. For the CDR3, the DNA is TGTGCCAGCAGACCGGCGAGGAGCTCCTACGAGCAGTACTTC. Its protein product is CASRPARSSYEQYF.

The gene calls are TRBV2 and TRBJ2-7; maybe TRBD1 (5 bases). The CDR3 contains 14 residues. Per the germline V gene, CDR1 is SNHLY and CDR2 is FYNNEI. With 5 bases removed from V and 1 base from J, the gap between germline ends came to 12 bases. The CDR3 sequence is CASSNPDKSYEQYF. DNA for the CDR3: TGTGCCAGCAGTAACCCGGACAAGTCCTACGAGCAGTACTTC.

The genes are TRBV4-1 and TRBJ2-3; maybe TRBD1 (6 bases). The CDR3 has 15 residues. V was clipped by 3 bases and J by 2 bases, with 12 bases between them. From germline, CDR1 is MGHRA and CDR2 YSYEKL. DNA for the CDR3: TGCGCCAGCAGCCAGGCACAGGGTGACACAGATACGCAGTATTTT. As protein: CASSQAQGDTDTQYF.

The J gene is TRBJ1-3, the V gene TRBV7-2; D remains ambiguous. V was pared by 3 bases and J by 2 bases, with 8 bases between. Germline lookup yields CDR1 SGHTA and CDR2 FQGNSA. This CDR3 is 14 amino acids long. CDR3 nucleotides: TGTGCCAGCAGCTTTTGGGGTCCTGGAAACACCATATATTTT. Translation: CASSFWGPGNTIYF.

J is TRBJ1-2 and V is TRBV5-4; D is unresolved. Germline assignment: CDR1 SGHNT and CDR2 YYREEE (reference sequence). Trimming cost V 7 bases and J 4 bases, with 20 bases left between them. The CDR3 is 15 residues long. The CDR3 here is CASRFGPGKTYGYTF. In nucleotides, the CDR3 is TGTGCCAGCCGGTTTGGACCAGGAAAGACCTATGGCTACACCTTC.

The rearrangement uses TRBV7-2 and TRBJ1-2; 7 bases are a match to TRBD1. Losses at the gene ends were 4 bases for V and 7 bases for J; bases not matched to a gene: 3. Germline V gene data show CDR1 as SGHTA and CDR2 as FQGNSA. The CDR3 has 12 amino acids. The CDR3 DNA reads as TGTGCCAGCAGCTCAGGGGGAAGTGGCTACACCTTC. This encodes CASSSGGSGYTF.

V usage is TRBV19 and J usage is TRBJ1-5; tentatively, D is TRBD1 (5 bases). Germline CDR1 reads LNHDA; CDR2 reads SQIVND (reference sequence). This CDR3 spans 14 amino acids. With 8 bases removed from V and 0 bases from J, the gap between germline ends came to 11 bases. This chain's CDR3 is CASEGPYSNQPQHF. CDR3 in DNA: TGTGCCAGTGAGGGACCATATAGCAATCAGCCCCAGCATTTT.

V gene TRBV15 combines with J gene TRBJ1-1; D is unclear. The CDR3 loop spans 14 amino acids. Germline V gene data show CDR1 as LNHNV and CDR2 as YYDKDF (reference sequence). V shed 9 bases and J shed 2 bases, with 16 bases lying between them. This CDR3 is CATTQADLNTEAFF. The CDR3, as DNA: TGTGCCACGACACAAGCCGATCTAAACACTGAAGCTTTCTTT.

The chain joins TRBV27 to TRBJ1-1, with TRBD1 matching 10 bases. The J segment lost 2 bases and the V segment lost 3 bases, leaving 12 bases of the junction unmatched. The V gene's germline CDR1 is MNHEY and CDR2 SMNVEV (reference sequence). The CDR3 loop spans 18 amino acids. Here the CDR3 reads CASSFHARDRGPNTEAFF. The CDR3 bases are TGTGCCAGCAGTTTCCATGCAAGGGACAGGGGTCCCAACACTGAAGCTTTCTTT.

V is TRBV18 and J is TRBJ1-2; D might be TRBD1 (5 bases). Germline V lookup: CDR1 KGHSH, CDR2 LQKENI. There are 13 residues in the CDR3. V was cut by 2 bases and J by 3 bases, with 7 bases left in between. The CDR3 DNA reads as TGTGCCAGCTCACCAACGACAGACTATGGCTACACCTTC. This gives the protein CASSPTTDYGYTF.

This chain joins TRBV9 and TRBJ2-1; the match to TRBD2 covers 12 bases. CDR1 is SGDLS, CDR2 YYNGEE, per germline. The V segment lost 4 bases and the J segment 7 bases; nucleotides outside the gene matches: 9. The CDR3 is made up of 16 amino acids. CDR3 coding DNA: TGTGCCAGCAGCCTCCCGCTAGCGGGAGGGCCAAATGAGCAGTTCTTC. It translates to CASSLPLAGGPNEQFF.

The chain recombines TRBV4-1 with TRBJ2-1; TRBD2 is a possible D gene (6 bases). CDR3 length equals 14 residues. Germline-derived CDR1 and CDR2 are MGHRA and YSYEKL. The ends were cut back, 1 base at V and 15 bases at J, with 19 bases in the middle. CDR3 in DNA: TGCGCCAGCAGCCAAGCGGCCAATGAGCAGCGGGCGTTCTTC. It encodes CASSQAANEQRAFF.